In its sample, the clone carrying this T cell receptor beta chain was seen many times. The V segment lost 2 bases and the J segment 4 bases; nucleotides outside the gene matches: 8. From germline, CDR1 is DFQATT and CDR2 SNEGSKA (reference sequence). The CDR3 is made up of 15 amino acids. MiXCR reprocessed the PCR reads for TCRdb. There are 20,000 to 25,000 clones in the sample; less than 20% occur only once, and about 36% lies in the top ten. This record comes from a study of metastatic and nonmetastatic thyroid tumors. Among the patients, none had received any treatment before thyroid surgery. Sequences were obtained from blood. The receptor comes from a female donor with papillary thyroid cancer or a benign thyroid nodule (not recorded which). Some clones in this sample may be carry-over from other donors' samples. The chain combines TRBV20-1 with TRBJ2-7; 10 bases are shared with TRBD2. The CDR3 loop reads CSARPRTSGGYEQYF. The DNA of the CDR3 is TGCAGTGCTAGACCCCGGACTAGCGGTGGGTACGAGCAGTACTTC.